This is a list of T cell receptor beta chains from one sample in a study of T cell changes during pregnancy in multiple sclerosis. Method: immunoSEQ multiplex PCR; TCRdb's copy keeps in-frame clones and lacks some. The sample contains about 57,000 clones, over 85% of which appear only once. Sequencing was performed on CD4+ T cells from peripheral blood mononuclear cells, taken before pregnancy. Every receptor here comes from a female donor with multiple sclerosis, enrolled in a pregnancy study. Both conserved end residues are part of each CDR3. The D gene is left open where the match is weak. Where a row states a size, it is once, few, many or the class of an expanded clone; other rows omit it.

>TRBJ2-3|.|.|TRBV5-1
CASSPGTATDTQYF
TGCGCCAGCAGCCCGGGGACTGCCACAGATACGCAGTATTTT
>TRBJ2-2|.|.|TRBV5-1
CATKLAGELFF
TGCGCCACCAAGCTAGCCGGGGAGCTGTTTTTT
>TRBJ2-2|.|.|TRBV5-1
CASKPETLPGELFF
TGCGCCAGCAAACCGGAGACTCTTCCCGGGGAGCTGTTTTTT
>TRBJ2-1|TRBD2|.|TRBV27
CASSFRAGNYNEQFF
TGTGCCAGCAGTTTCCGAGCGGGGAACTACAATGAGCAGTTCTTC
>TRBJ1-5|.|.|TRBV19
CASSLGGWQPQHF
TGTGCCAGTAGTCTTGGGGGCTGGCAGCCCCAGCATTTT
>TRBJ2-7|TRBD1|.|TRBV28
CASSLPTGDSYEQYF
TGTGCCAGCAGTTTGCCGACAGGGGACTCCTACGAGCAGTACTTC
>TRBJ2-1|.|.|TRBV28
CASSPIVSGQFF
TGTGCCAGCAGTCCTATAGTCTCCGGGCAGTTCTTC
>TRBJ2-3|TRBD2|.|TRBV18
CASSPIGTSGITDTQYF
TGTGCCAGCTCACCTATCGGGACTAGCGGGATTACAGATACGCAGTATTTT
>TRBJ1-2|.|.|TRBV5-5
CASSPGTPTNYGYTF
TGTGCCAGCAGCCCCGGGACACCTACTAACTATGGCTACACCTTC
>TRBJ2-3|TRBD2|.|TRBV9
CASTPGLAGSDTQYF
TGTGCCAGCACCCCGGGACTAGCGGGATCGGATACGCAGTATTTT
>TRBJ1-5|.|few|TRBV6-6
CASSYWDNQPQHF
TGTGCCAGCAGTTACTGGGACAACCAGCCCCAGCATTTT
>TRBJ1-2|.|.|TRBV29-1
CSAGNGGQSSPNYGYTF
TGCAGCGCCGGAAACGGCGGACAATCATCCCCTAACTATGGCTACACCTTC
>TRBJ2-2|.|.|TRBV27
CASSSAGVMNTGELFF
TGTGCCAGCAGTTCCGCAGGGGTCATGAACACCGGGGAGCTGTTTTTT
>TRBJ1-2|TRBD1|.|TRBV19
CASSSGTGGGYTF
TGTGCCAGTAGCTCCGGGACAGGGGGAGGCTACACCTTC
>TRBJ1-1|.|.|TRBV5-1
CASSPEQEMNTEAFF
TGCGCCAGCAGCCCGGAACAGGAGATGAACACTGAAGCTTTCTTT
>TRBJ2-1|TRBD2|.|TRBV13
CASSLVGSGSGSEQFF
TGTGCCAGCAGCTTAGTAGGTAGCGGGAGTGGGAGTGAGCAGTTCTTC
>TRBJ1-4|.|.|TRBV30
CAWSVDGRRNEKLFF
TGTGCCTGGAGTGTAGACGGGAGGCGTAATGAAAAACTGTTTTTT
>TRBJ2-1|TRBD1|.|TRBV18
CASSPMRGQGSSYNEQFF
TGTGCCAGCTCACCCATGAGGGGGCAGGGGAGCTCCTACAATGAGCAGTTCTTC
>TRBJ2-7|.|.|TRBV28
CASRPSGVYLSYEQYF
TGTGCCAGCAGACCCTCGGGGGTTTATCTATCCTACGAGCAGTACTTC
>TRBJ2-7|.|.|TRBV2
CASGDGNYEQYF
TGTGCCAGCGGTGACGGGAACTACGAGCAGTACTTC
>TRBJ2-2|.|.|TRBV28
CASRPGTPGGELFF
TGTGCCAGCAGACCCGGGACTCCCGGCGGGGAGCTGTTTTTT
>TRBJ2-7|TRBD1|.|TRBV14
CASSRDSVYEQYF
TGTGCCAGCAGCCGGGACAGTGTCTACGAGCAGTACTTC
>TRBJ2-1|TRBD2|.|TRBV5-4
CASRPGTSGINEQFF
TGTGCCAGCAGGCCCGGGACTAGCGGGATCAATGAGCAGTTCTTC
>TRBJ2-1|.|.|TRBV6-4
CASSVVPGDAEQFF
TGTGCCAGCAGTGTCGTGCCAGGTGACGCTGAGCAGTTCTTC
>TRBJ1-3|.|.|TRBV7-9
CASSSGGAFNTIYF
TGTGCCAGCAGCTCCGGGGGGGCGTTCAACACCATATATTTT
>TRBJ2-1|.|once|TRBV15
CATSREGRQSSYNEQFF
TGTGCCACCAGCAGAGAGGGCAGGCAAAGCTCCTACAATGAGCAGTTCTTC
>TRBJ1-2|.|.|TRBV27
CASSMVGGQDRVGYTF
TGTGCCAGCAGTATGGTGGGGGGGCAGGACCGGGTTGGCTACACCTTC
>TRBJ1-5|.|.|TRBV2
CASTFGQVGNQPQHF
TGTGCCAGCACCTTCGGTCAGGTGGGCAATCAGCCCCAGCATTTT
>TRBJ1-1|.|.|TRBV6-1
CASSEKRWEQAVEAFF
TGTGCCAGCAGTGAAAAACGATGGGAACAGGCCGTTGAAGCTTTCTTT
>TRBJ2-7|TRBD2|once|TRBV28
CASRTSARSYEQYF
TGTGCCAGCAGGACTAGCGCCCGCTCCTACGAGCAGTACTTC
>TRBJ2-7|TRBD1|.|TRBV4-3
CASSQGDRGHEQYF
TGCGCCAGCAGCCAGGGGGACAGGGGCCACGAGCAGTACTTC
>TRBJ1-2|.|.|TRBV28
CASSLGGQFHYSYTF
TGTGCCAGCAGTTTAGGCGGACAGTTCCACTATAGCTACACCTTC
>TRBJ1-1|TRBD1|.|TRBV19
CASSLGDSGMNTEAFF
TGTGCCAGTAGTTTGGGGGACAGCGGCATGAACACTGAAGCTTTCTTT
>TRBJ2-7|.|once|TRBV6-1
CASEQARAYEQYF
TGTGCCAGCGAACAGGCGCGAGCCTACGAGCAGTACTTC